This TCR beta chain derives from a study of T cell responses to AZD1222 COVID-19 vaccine (dated by TCRdb to about 2021). The study in broad terms: A total of approximately 230 trial participants underwent TCR sequencing, of whom 200 to 220 received two doses of AZD1222 and around 26 received two doses of the MenACWY control vaccine. Enrollment into the trials was organized by age into subgroups of 18-55, 56-69 and 70-plus years, and those subgroups contained roughly 150, 30 and 60 TCR-sequenced participants, respectively. Broader findings and caveats from the paper: In the small 56-69-year group, the increase in depth fell short of significance, most likely because of low power. Vaccine-associated CD4 TCRs spanned the whole spike protein, with dominant responses in regions 160-218 and 743-854. No day 14 peak-response samples were available, so repertoires were characterized only after the peak T cell response. After two AZD1222 doses, both the breadth and the depth of spike-specific TCRs were significantly higher than at day 0 and than in MenACWY recipients. Conclusions about previously exposed vaccinees are limited, since just six or seven AZD1222 recipients were seropositive for SARS-CoV-2 at baseline. Most participants were white British and females outnumbered males, and the authors suggested that clonal diversity may have been underestimated. Reportedly, almost half of the unique spike-specific TCRs recognized epitopes lying outside the regions that are mutated in the B.1.351 and B.1.1.7 variants.

This specimen's time point label, per the study, means: about 28 days (+/-7) after the second vaccine dose. The intended sense of this specimen's treatment or condition label: meningococcal conjugate vaccine given as trial control. The vaccinee samples were drawn from two UK trials, COV001 and COV002, one of which was a single-blind randomized controlled phase 2/3 trial testing AZD1222 (ChAdOx1 nCoV-19) in healthy adults. For TCRbeta chain sequencing, PBMC samples from trial participants were taken at day 0 and at day 28 after the second dose. Trimming accounts for 6 bases at V and 6 bases at J, while the number of junction bases matched to no gene is 9. CDR1 and CDR2 are read off the germline V gene as SNHLY and FYNNEI. There are 15 amino acids in the CDR3, from cysteine to phenylalanine inclusive. Just the 45-base CDR3 DNA is kept, in frame starting at base 1. The CDR3 regions of human TCRbeta chains were subjected to immunosequencing. The original methods were these. Repertoire TCRs were checked for matches against a reference library of SARS-CoV-2-specific TCRs that had been generated using the MIRA antigen-specificity platform. Breadth meant the fraction of unique TCRs that were SARS-CoV-2-associated, whereas depth meant the fraction of total T cells that were SARS-CoV-2-associated. Using the MIRA data, each spike-specific TCR was mapped to the spike region that the TCR reacts to and placed in a CD4 or CD8 class. Log10-transformed breadth and depth values were compared by one-way ANOVA with Sidak's multiple comparisons tests. The table comes from immuneACCESS by way of TCRdb, which keeps in-frame sequences with V and J called. Part of the clones is missing from these tables; in studies checked, under half for an unresolved V gene and the rest for unknown reasons. The V and J calls and clone size are taken from that table; D and trimming were inferred from the DNA. Present in this sample are some 150,000 clones, around 85% of which were seen just once. The ten largest clones capture 7.9% of the sample.

Of note for this clone: No antigen is known for it. The record has no base qualities; no much larger clone is one base away.

Sequencing used peripheral blood, obtained 28 days after the second dose of the MenACWY control vaccine. The receptor comes from an adult who received the MenACWY meningococcal vaccine as a control. Recombination connected TRBV2 to TRBJ1-5, and 9 bases in between align with TRBD1. The CDR3 protein: CASSIQTGGSQPQHF. The nucleotide sequence is TGTGCCAGCAGCATCCAGACAGGGGGATCTCAGCCCCAGCATTTT.